This TCR beta chain was captured in a study of lymphopenia after photon versus proton radiotherapy. V lost 4 bases to trimming and J lost 7 bases; unmatched junction nucleotides: 11. CDR1 is SGHRS, CDR2 YFSETQ, per germline. CDR3 length equals 16 residues. Study outcomes and limitations: Oligoclonal CD8+ Temra expansion after nadir drove photon patients' diversity drop.

About this clone itself: Its antigen remains unidentified.

Data came from immunoSEQ multiplex PCR; TCRdb stores just in-frame clones and leaves some out. The sample includes under 30,000 clones, roughly 87% of them seen just once. This rearrangement joins TRBV5-1 to TRBJ2-7; 13 nucleotides align to TRBD2. This sequence was found in a man in his fifties or sixties with gastric cancer. Sequenced here: peripheral blood, sampled from a patient treated with photon-based radiotherapy. CDR3 residues: CASSPGLAGAEEEQYV. DNA for the CDR3: TGCGCCAGCAGCCCCGGACTAGCGGGGGCCGAGGAGGAGCAGTACGTC.